The 8 T cell receptor beta chains below all came from one sample that was sequenced in a study of T cells in Graves' hyperthyroidism and ophthalmopathy. RNA transcripts yielded amplified TCR beta CDR3 regions. When the TCR CDR3 underwent first-round RT-PCR, the HTBI primer set was used. TCRdb reanalysed the multiplex PCR reads using MiXCR and keeps one entry per CDR3 protein. The data hold hundreds of thousands of distinct CDR3 sequences, with 14% observed a single time. The sample comprised blood. All receptors derive from a woman under 30 with Graves' hyperthyroidism.

This clonotype came up many times. J is TRBJ1-1 and V is TRBV12-5; D is uncertain. The ends were cut back, 1 base at V and 1 base at J, with 7 bases in the middle. Germline CDR1 is LGHNT and CDR2 is FRNRAP. The CDR3 totals 14 residues. CDR3 coding DNA: TGTGCTAGTGGTTTGGGAACACCGAACACTGAAGCTTTCTTT. It encodes CASGLGTPNTEAFF.

This chain connects TRBV10-3 to TRBJ2-2, with D hard to call. With 7 bases removed from V and 0 bases from J, the gap between germline ends came to 9 bases. Germline V CDR1 and CDR2: ENHRY, SYGVKD. The CDR3 totals 14 residues. The CDR3: CAINDSPNTGELFF. The CDR3 nucleotides read TGTGCCATCAATGACTCCCCGAACACCGGGGAGCTGTTTTTT.

The chain's CDR3 is CSAIDRVTNEKLFF. In DNA, the CDR3 is TGCAGTGCTATTGACAGGGTGACTAATGAAAAACTGTTTTTT. The rearrangement joins TRBV20-1 to TRBJ1-4; 7 bases line up with TRBD1. Germline loops: CDR1 DFQATT, CDR2 SNEGSKA (reference sequence). This CDR3 spans 14 amino acids. V lost 4 bases to trimming and J lost 2 bases; unmatched junction nucleotides: 4.

This chain connects TRBV10-3 to TRBJ2-7, with 9 bases that match TRBD1. Germline V lookup: CDR1 ENHRY, CDR2 SYGVKD. The CDR3 covers 14 residues. V lost 4 bases, J lost 2 bases, and 3 bases stayed unmatched. CDR3 region: CAISAGQGTYEQYF. CDR3 sequence (DNA): TGTGCCATCAGTGCGGGACAGGGCACCTACGAGCAGTACTTC.

J is TRBJ2-7 and V is TRBV6-2 or TRBV6-3; D ambiguous. Germline V gives CDR1 MNHEY, CDR2 SVGEGT. Trimming took off 7 bases at V and 0 bases at J, with 13 bases between the two ends. The CDR3 extends over 14 amino acids. The CDR3 reads CASKTPRSSYEQYF. The CDR3, as DNA: TGTGCCAGCAAGACACCAAGGAGCTCCTACGAGCAGTACTTC.

This clonotype has a handful of counts. The chain carries TRBV6-1 and TRBJ1-5, with D possibly being TRBD1 (6 bases). Trimming took 5 bases from V and 6 from J, leaving 17 bases between them. This CDR3 is built from 15 residues. Germline V CDR1 and CDR2: MNHNS, SASEGT. CDR3: CASSRTGTISQPQHF. The CDR3 DNA reads as TGTGCCAGCAGTAGGACCGGGACAATCAGTCAGCCCCAGCATTTT.

The sample holds many counts of this clonotype. The rearrangement links TRBV28 to TRBJ2-7, with D possibly TRBD1 on 5 matching bases. Germline-derived CDR1 and CDR2 are MDHEN and SYDVKM. Between the trimmed V and J ends, which lost 2 bases and 4 bases, there was a span of 9 bases. This CDR3 contains 13 residues. In DNA form, the CDR3 reads TGTGCCAGCAGTTTAAGGACACAGTACGAGCAGTACTTC. Protein: CASSLRTQYEQYF. The whole variable domain, remainder taken from reference TRBV28 and TRBJ2-7, is DVKVTQSSRYLVKRTGEKVFLECVQDMDHENMFWYRQDPGLGLRLIYFSYDVKMKEKGDIPEGYSVSREKKERFSLILESASTNQTSMYLCASSLRTQYEQYFGPGTRLTVT.

This clonotype has only a few counts. The CDR3 DNA reads as TGTGCCAGCAGCAAACTAGCGGGAAACACCGGGGAGCTGTTTTTT. Amino acids: CASSKLAGNTGELFF. V is TRBV9 and J is TRBJ2-2, with TRBD2 identical over 10 bases. The V and J ends lost 4 bases and 2 bases, in that order; junction bases with no gene match: 2. CDR1 SGDLS and CDR2 YYNGEE come from the germline V gene. The CDR3 has 15 amino acids.